This T cell receptor beta chain was profiled in a study of CXCR3-negative and CXCR3-positive naive CD8 T cells. Germline-derived CDR1 and CDR2 are MDHEN and SYDVKM. This CDR3 region has 12 residues. It was by 5' RACE with UMI labels that the TRB cDNA libraries were prepared. TCRdb re-called the 5' RACE reads and catalogs CDR3 proteins one per entry, DNA excluded. The sample table includes over 70,000 distinct CDR3 sequences. This receptor was obtained from a human donor in good health. Some clones in this sample may be carry-over from other donors' samples. Sequencing was performed on naive CXCR3- CD8+ T cells from blood. Regarding subset: CD45RO-CCR7+CD27+CD95- naive CD8+ T cells lacking CXCR3 (TNR3-). This chain uses TRBV28 with TRBJ2-7; with no DNA, the TCRdb D assignment of TRBD1 cannot be verified. The chain's CDR3 is CASSLQGYEQYF.